Sequencing of this T cell receptor (beta chain) was carried out in a study of patients and donors after allogeneic stem cell transplantation. TCRdb processed the RT-PCR reads anew with MiXCR; each CDR3 protein has one entry. The table has about 110,000 distinct CDR3 sequences, roughly 35% seen once. This clonotype occurred a few times. The CDR3 is 13 amino acids. Looked up from germline, CDR1 is SEHNR and CDR2 is FQNEAQ (reference sequence). Trimming shortened V by 5 bases and J by 11 bases, and 13 bases separated the two germline ends. Input material: blood, either unsorted or a sorted T cell fraction (not recorded which). The gene calls are TRBV7-9 and TRBJ1-6, with D possibly matching TRBD1 (6 bases). This clonotype was obtained from a human donor who was either an allogeneic HSCT recipient or a stem cell or donor lymphocyte infusion donor (not recorded which). It is not recorded whose cells these are; they may come from a transplant donor. The CDR3 here is CASSPGTRTPLHF. In nucleotides, the CDR3 is TGTGCCAGCAGCCCGGGGACAAGGACACCCCTCCACTTT.